The source of this T cell receptor (beta chain) is a study of CD8+CD57+ T cells in acquired aplastic anemia. In the study overall: Healthy donor sequencing depth: roughly 10 million CD4+, under 14 million CD8+ reads.

TCR beta VDJ and CDR3 profiling used genomic DNA as template. From the reads, TCRdb called clonotypes with MiXCR, one entry per CDR3 protein. This sample has approximately 200,000 distinct CDR3 sequences, with less than 70% found just once. The table lists this clonotype with many counts. Antigen unknown. Germline CDR1 and CDR2: SNHLY and FYNNEI. This CDR3 is 16 amino acids long. V trimming: 6 bases; J trimming: 0 bases; junction bases outside the gene matches: 7. Study results and limitations: Patients and healthy controls showed no significant CD8+ Simpson's diversity difference. Patients and controls turned out to have roughly 30 CD8+ CDR3 sequences in common.

Material: sorted CD4+, CD8+, or CD8+CD57+ T cells (not recorded which) from PBMCs. The chain recombines TRBV2 with TRBJ2-5; 10 bases are shared with TRBD2. This TCR came from a human donor in good health, serving as a control. The DNA of the CDR3 is TGTGCCAGCAGGCTCCTTAGCGGGGGGTACCAAGAGACCCAGTACTTC. Its translation is CASRLLSGGYQETQYF.